These 2 T cell receptor beta chains were sequenced from one sample in a study of T cell responses to AZD1222 COVID-19 vaccine. The method was immunoSEQ multiplex PCR; TCRdb's version includes in-frame clones alone and lacks a portion of them. The sample lists roughly 84,000 clones, roughly 89% occurring once. The sample here was peripheral blood, taken 28 days after the second AZD1222 dose. The receptors originated from an adult who received the AZD1222 COVID-19 vaccine.

The gene calls are TRBV19 and TRBJ1-1, with no clear D. CDR3 length equals 16 residues. The germline V and J ends were trimmed by 3 bases and 2 bases, with 16 bases remaining between them. From germline, CDR1 is LNHDA and CDR2 SQIVND (reference sequence). The DNA of the CDR3 is TGTGCCAGTAGTATCTCCGTCGTGAGGCGAAACACTGAAGCTTTCTTT. It codes for CASSISVVRRNTEAFF. The variable domain in full, with the rest retrieved from reference TRBV19 and TRBJ1-1, is DGGITQSPKYLFRKEGQNVTLSCEQNLNHDAMYWYRQDPGQGLRLIYYSQIVNDFQKGDIAEGYSVSREKKESFPLTVTSAQKNPTAFYLCASSISVVRRNTEAFFGQGTRLTVV.

The chain recombines TRBV5-1 with TRBJ2-3; 8 bases fit TRBD2. The CDR3 is 16 residues long. Germline loops: CDR1 SGHRS, CDR2 YFSETQ. J was trimmed by 2 bases and V by 0 bases; bases with no gene match: 5. The CDR3 spells CASSLGLAGPTDTQYF. DNA of the CDR3: TGCGCCAGCAGCTTGGGGTTAGCGGGGCCCACAGATACGCAGTATTTT.